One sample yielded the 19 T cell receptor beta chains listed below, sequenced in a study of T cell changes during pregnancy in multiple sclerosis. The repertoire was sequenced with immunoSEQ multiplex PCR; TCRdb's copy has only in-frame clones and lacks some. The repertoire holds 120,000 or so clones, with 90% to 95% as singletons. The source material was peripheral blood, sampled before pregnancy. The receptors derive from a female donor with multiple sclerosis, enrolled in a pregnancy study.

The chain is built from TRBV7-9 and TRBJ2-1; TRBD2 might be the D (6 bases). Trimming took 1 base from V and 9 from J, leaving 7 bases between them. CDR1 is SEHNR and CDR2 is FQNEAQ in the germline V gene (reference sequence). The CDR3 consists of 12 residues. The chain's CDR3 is CASSLDSGEQFF. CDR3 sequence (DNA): TGTGCCAGCAGCTTAGATAGCGGTGAGCAGTTCTTC. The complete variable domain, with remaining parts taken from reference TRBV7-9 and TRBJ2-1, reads DTGVSQNPRHKITKRGQNVTFRCDPISEHNRLYWYRQTLGQGPEFLTYFQNEAQLEKSRLLSDRFSAERPKGSFSTLEIQRTEQGDSAMYLCASSLDSGEQFFGPGTRLTVL.

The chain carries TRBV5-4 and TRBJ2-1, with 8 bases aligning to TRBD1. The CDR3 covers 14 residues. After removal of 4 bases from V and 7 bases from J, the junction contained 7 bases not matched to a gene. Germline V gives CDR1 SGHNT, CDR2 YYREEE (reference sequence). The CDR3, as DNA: TGTGCCAGCAGCGTGGACAGGGTTAAAAATGAGCAGTTCTTC. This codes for CASSVDRVKNEQFF.

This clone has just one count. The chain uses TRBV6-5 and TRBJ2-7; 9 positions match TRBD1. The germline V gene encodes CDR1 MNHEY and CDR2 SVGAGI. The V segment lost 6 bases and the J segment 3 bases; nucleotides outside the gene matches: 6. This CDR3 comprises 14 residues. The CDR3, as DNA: TGTGCCAGCAGACGACAGGGGGTGAACTACGAGCAGTACTTC. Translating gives CASRRQGVNYEQYF.

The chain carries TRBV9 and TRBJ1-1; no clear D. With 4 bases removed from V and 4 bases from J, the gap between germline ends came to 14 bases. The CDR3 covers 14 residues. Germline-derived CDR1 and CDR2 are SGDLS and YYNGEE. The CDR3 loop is CASSRSLGGTEAFF. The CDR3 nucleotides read TGTGCCAGCAGCCGATCACTAGGCGGCACTGAAGCTTTCTTT.

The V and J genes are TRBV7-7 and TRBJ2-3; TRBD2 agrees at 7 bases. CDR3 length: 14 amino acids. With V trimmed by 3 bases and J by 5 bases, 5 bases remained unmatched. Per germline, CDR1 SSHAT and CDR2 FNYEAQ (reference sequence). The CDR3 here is CASSFGGIQDTQYF. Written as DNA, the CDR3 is TGTGCCAGCAGCTTCGGGGGGATTCAAGATACGCAGTATTTT.

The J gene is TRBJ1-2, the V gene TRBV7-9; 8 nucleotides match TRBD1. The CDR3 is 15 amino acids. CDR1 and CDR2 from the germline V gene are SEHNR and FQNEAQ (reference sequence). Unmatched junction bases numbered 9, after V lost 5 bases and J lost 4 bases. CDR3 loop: CASSTGTGGTYGYTF. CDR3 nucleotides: TGTGCCAGCAGCACGGGTACAGGGGGAACCTATGGCTACACCTTC.

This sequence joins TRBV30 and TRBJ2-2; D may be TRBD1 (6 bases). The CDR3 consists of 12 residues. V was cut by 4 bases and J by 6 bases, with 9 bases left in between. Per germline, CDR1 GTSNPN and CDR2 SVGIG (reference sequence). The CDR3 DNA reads TGTGCCTGGACTACAGGGCCCGGGGAGCTGTTTTTT. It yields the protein CAWTTGPGELFF.

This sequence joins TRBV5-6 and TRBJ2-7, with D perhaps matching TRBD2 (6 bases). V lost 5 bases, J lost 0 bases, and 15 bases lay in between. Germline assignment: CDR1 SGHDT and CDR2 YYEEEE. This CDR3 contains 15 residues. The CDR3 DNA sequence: TGTGCCAGCAGTGCGGGACCGAGGAGCTCCTACGAGCAGTACTTC. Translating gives CASSAGPRSSYEQYF.

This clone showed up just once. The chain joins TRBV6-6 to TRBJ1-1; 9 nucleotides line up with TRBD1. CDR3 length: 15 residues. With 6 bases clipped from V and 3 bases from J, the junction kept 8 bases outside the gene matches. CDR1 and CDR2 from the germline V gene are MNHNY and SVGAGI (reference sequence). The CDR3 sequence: CASRASGQGDTEAFF. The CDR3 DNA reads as TGTGCCAGCAGAGCTTCGGGACAGGGAGACACTGAAGCTTTCTTT.

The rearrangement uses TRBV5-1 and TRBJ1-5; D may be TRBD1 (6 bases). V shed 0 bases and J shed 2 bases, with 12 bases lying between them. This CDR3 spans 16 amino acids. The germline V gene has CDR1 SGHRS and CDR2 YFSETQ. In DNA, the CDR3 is TGCGCCAGCAGCTTGGATGGGGGCGTGGGCAATCAGCCCCAGCATTTT. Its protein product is CASSLDGGVGNQPQHF.

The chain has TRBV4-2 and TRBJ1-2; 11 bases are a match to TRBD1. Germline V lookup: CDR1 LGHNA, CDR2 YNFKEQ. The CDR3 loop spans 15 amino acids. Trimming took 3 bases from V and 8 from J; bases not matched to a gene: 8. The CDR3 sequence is CASSQVGQGAGGYTF. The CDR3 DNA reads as TGTGCCAGCAGCCAGGTCGGACAGGGGGCGGGGGGCTACACCTTC.

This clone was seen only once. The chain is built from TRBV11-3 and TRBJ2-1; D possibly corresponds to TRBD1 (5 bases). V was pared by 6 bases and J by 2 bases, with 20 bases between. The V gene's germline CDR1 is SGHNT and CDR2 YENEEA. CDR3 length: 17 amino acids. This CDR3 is CASSPSLRARPYNEQFF. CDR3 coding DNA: TGTGCCAGCAGTCCCTCCCTCAGGGCGAGACCCTACAATGAGCAGTTCTTC.

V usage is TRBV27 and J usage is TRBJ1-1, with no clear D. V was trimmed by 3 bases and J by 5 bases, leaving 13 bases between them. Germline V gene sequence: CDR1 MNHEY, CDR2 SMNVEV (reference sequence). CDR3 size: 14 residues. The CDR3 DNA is TGTGCCAGCAGTTTCGGGGTGGGGAGGACTGAAGCTTTCTTT. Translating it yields CASSFGVGRTEAFF.

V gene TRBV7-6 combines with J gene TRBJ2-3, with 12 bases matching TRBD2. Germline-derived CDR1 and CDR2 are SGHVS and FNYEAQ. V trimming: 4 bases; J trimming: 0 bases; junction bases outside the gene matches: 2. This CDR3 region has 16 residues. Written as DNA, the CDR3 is TGTGCCAGCAGCTACGGACTAGCGGGGAGCACAGATACGCAGTATTTT. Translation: CASSYGLAGSTDTQYF.

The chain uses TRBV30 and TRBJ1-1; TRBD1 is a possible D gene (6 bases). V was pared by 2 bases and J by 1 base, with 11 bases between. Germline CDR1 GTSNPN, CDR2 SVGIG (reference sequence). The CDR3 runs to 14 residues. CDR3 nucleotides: TGTGCCTGGAGTACAGGGTCCTCGAACACTGAAGCTTTCTTT. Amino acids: CAWSTGSSNTEAFF.

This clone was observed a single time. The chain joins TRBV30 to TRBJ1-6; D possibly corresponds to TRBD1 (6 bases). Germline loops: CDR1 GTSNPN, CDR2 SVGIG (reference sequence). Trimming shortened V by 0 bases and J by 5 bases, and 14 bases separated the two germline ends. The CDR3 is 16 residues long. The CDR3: CAWSVVRGAHNSPLHF. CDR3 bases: TGTGCCTGGAGTGTAGTGCGGGGGGCCCATAATTCACCCCTCCACTTT.

This CDR3 is CASSGQGANSGNQPQHF. As DNA, the CDR3 is TGTGCCAGCAGCGGACAGGGGGCTAACAGTGGCAATCAGCCCCAGCATTTT. This chain connects TRBV28 to TRBJ1-5; 11 bases map to TRBD1. V trimming: 6 bases; J trimming: 2 bases; junction bases outside the gene matches: 9. The germline gives CDR1 MDHEN, CDR2 SYDVKM. There are 17 residues in the CDR3.

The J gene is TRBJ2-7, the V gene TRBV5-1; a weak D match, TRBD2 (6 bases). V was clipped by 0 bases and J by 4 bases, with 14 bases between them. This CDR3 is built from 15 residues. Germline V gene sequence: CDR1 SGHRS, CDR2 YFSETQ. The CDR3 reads CASSLVPGEAYEQYF. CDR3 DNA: TGCGCCAGCAGCTTGGTACCGGGAGAGGCTTACGAGCAGTACTTC.

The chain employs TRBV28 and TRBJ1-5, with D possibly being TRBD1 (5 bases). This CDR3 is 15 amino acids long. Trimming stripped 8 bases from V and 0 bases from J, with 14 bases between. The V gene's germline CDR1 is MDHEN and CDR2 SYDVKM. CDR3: CASVLGGNSNQPQHF. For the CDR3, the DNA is TGTGCCAGCGTCTTGGGGGGGAATAGCAATCAGCCCCAGCATTTT.